The rows below give T cell receptor beta chains drawn from one sample of a study of blood T cells in healthy people across ages. A single record per CDR3 protein comes from TCRdb applying MiXCR to the 5' RACE reads. The data contain 720,000 or so distinct CDR3 sequences, 35% to 50% of them singletons. Sequencing used blood. These receptors originate from an elderly man in good health. CDR3s include the opening cysteine and the closing phenylalanine or tryptophan. Fields, in order: clone size, D gene, V gene, J gene, CDR3 protein, CDR3 DNA. A D gene is named only where the DNA matches it firmly. Only some rows state a clone size, as once, few, many or a class for expanded clones.

abundance: -; d_gene: -; v_gene: TRBV5-1; j_gene: TRBJ1-2; CDR3aa: CASRGRTRSDYGYTF; CDR3nt: TGCGCCAGCAGGGGCAGGACAAGATCGGACTATGGCTACACCTTC
abundance: -; d_gene: TRBD1; v_gene: TRBV6-1; j_gene: TRBJ1-2; CDR3aa: CASRGGTGGPGYGYTF; CDR3nt: TGTGCCAGCAGGGGGGGGACAGGGGGACCTGGCTATGGCTACACCTTC
abundance: -; d_gene: -; v_gene: TRBV6-2/TRBV6-3; j_gene: TRBJ2-3; CDR3aa: CASTYDVITDTQYF; CDR3nt: TGTGCCAGCACCTACGACGTTATAACAGATACGCAGTATTTT
abundance: -; d_gene: TRBD2; v_gene: TRBV7-8; j_gene: TRBJ2-2; CDR3aa: CASSLVSGGPNTGELFF; CDR3nt: TGTGCCAGCAGCTTAGTTAGCGGGGGGCCCAACACCGGGGAGCTGTTTTTT
abundance: few; d_gene: TRBD2; v_gene: TRBV12-3/TRBV12-4; j_gene: TRBJ2-3; CDR3aa: CASSSGRLATDTQYF; CDR3nt: TGTGCCAGCAGTTCCGGCAGACTAGCCACAGATACGCAGTATTTT
abundance: few; d_gene: TRBD1; v_gene: TRBV2; j_gene: TRBJ1-2; CDR3aa: CASRQGLSYGYTF; CDR3nt: TGTGCCAGCAGACAGGGGCTTAGCTATGGCTACACCTTC
abundance: -; d_gene: -; v_gene: TRBV28; j_gene: TRBJ2-5; CDR3aa: CASSLQGWETQYF; CDR3nt: TGTGCCAGCAGTTTACAGGGCTGGGAGACCCAGTACTTC
abundance: many; d_gene: TRBD2; v_gene: TRBV5-1; j_gene: TRBJ2-5; CDR3aa: CASSKDLGGRQYF; CDR3nt: TGCGCCAGCAGTAAAGACTTGGGCGGGAGGCAGTACTTC
abundance: -; d_gene: -; v_gene: TRBV18; j_gene: TRBJ2-2; CDR3aa: CASSPAGTGSTGELFF; CDR3nt: TGTGCCAGCTCACCAGCGGGAACAGGGAGCACCGGGGAGCTGTTTTTT
abundance: -; d_gene: TRBD2; v_gene: TRBV20-1; j_gene: TRBJ2-5; CDR3aa: CSAKSGWEGTQYF; CDR3nt: TGCAGTGCTAAGAGTGGCTGGGAGGGGACCCAGTACTTC
abundance: few; d_gene: TRBD1; v_gene: TRBV20-1; j_gene: TRBJ1-2; CDR3aa: CSASTGTGIYGYTF; CDR3nt: TGCAGTGCTAGCACCGGGACAGGGATCTATGGCTACACCTTC
abundance: -; d_gene: -; v_gene: TRBV7-8; j_gene: TRBJ2-7; CDR3aa: CASSLGVSGSSYEQYF; CDR3nt: TGTGCCAGCAGCTTAGGTGTGTCAGGGAGCTCCTACGAGCAGTACTTC
abundance: -; d_gene: TRBD2; v_gene: TRBV6-2/TRBV6-3; j_gene: TRBJ2-1; CDR3aa: CASIQAGGSFEQFF; CDR3nt: TGTGCCAGCATCCAAGCGGGAGGGTCCTTCGAGCAGTTCTTC
abundance: -; d_gene: -; v_gene: TRBV10-1; j_gene: TRBJ2-3; CDR3aa: CASSESFAASTDTQYF; CDR3nt: TGCGCCAGCAGTGAGTCGTTTGCAGCTAGCACAGATACGCAGTATTTT
abundance: -; d_gene: TRBD2; v_gene: TRBV7-2; j_gene: TRBJ2-5; CDR3aa: CASSLARLAGGPRETQYF; CDR3nt: TGTGCCAGCAGCTTAGCGAGACTAGCGGGGGGGCCGAGGGAGACCCAGTACTTC
abundance: -; d_gene: TRBD2; v_gene: TRBV14; j_gene: TRBJ2-7; CDR3aa: CASSPISGGLHEQYF; CDR3nt: TGTGCCAGCAGCCCGATAAGCGGGGGTCTCCACGAGCAGTACTTC
abundance: -; d_gene: TRBD1; v_gene: TRBV5-1; j_gene: TRBJ2-7; CDR3aa: CASSSGSGQDYEQYF; CDR3nt: TGCGCCAGCAGCTCAGGTTCTGGACAGGACTACGAGCAGTACTTC
abundance: many; d_gene: -; v_gene: TRBV6-2/TRBV6-3; j_gene: TRBJ2-1; CDR3aa: CASSPQPTHEQFF; CDR3nt: TGTGCCAGCAGTCCCCAGCCGACACATGAGCAGTTCTTC
abundance: -; d_gene: -; v_gene: TRBV12-3/TRBV12-4; j_gene: TRBJ1-1; CDR3aa: CASSLRAQVSTEAFF; CDR3nt: TGTGCCAGCAGTTTACGGGCACAGGTTAGCACTGAAGCTTTCTTT
abundance: -; d_gene: TRBD1; v_gene: TRBV4-2; j_gene: TRBJ1-4; CDR3aa: CASSQSGGGREKLFF; CDR3nt: TGTGCCAGCAGCCAAAGTGGAGGGGGCAGAGAAAAACTGTTTTTT
abundance: -; d_gene: -; v_gene: TRBV6-2/TRBV6-3; j_gene: TRBJ2-1; CDR3aa: CASTAAGANNEQFF; CDR3nt: TGTGCCAGCACCGCAGCGGGTGCGAACAATGAGCAGTTCTTC
abundance: -; d_gene: -; v_gene: TRBV3-1; j_gene: TRBJ1-2; CDR3aa: CASSQDHGDGYTF; CDR3nt: TGTGCCAGCAGCCAAGATCACGGGGATGGCTACACCTTC
abundance: -; d_gene: TRBD2; v_gene: TRBV3-1; j_gene: TRBJ2-1; CDR3aa: CASSQVAGGNNEQFF; CDR3nt: TGTGCCAGCAGCCAGGTAGCGGGGGGGAACAATGAGCAGTTCTTC
abundance: -; d_gene: TRBD2; v_gene: TRBV20-1; j_gene: TRBJ2-5; CDR3aa: CSAPASGSSETQYF; CDR3nt: TGCAGTGCTCCTGCTAGCGGGAGCTCAGAGACCCAGTACTTC
abundance: -; d_gene: TRBD2; v_gene: TRBV6-1; j_gene: TRBJ2-1; CDR3aa: CASSDSSGNRYNEQFF; CDR3nt: TGTGCCAGCAGTGACAGTAGCGGGAATCGCTACAATGAGCAGTTCTTC
abundance: -; d_gene: -; v_gene: TRBV29-1; j_gene: TRBJ1-1; CDR3aa: CSVESIRGTEAFF; CDR3nt: TGCAGCGTTGAAAGTATTCGGGGGACTGAAGCTTTCTTT
abundance: few; d_gene: TRBD2; v_gene: TRBV3-1; j_gene: TRBJ2-1; CDR3aa: CASSRGLAGYEQFF; CDR3nt: TGTGCCAGCAGCAGGGGACTAGCGGGATATGAGCAGTTCTTC
abundance: -; d_gene: -; v_gene: TRBV9; j_gene: TRBJ1-4; CDR3aa: CASSPYREYGEKLFF; CDR3nt: TGTGCCAGCAGCCCATACAGGGAATACGGTGAAAAACTGTTTTTT
abundance: few; d_gene: -; v_gene: TRBV5-1; j_gene: TRBJ2-3; CDR3aa: CASSLIGGVGDTQYF; CDR3nt: TGCGCCAGCAGCTTGATCGGGGGAGTGGGGGATACGCAGTATTTT
abundance: -; d_gene: -; v_gene: TRBV12-3/TRBV12-4; j_gene: TRBJ2-7; CDR3aa: CASSEGRSREQYF; CDR3nt: TGTGCCAGCAGTGAAGGCAGGTCCAGGGAGCAGTACTTC
abundance: once; d_gene: -; v_gene: TRBV10-3; j_gene: TRBJ2-5; CDR3aa: CAISLQDFQETRYF; CDR3nt: TGTGCCATCAGCCTACAGGACTTTCAAGAGACCCGGTACTTC
abundance: -; d_gene: -; v_gene: TRBV9; j_gene: TRBJ1-2; CDR3aa: CASSVNSNYGYTF; CDR3nt: TGCGCCAGCAGCGTGAATTCTAACTATGGCTACACCTTC
abundance: -; d_gene: -; v_gene: TRBV7-2; j_gene: TRBJ1-2; CDR3aa: CASTGRTNYGYTF; CDR3nt: TGTGCCAGCACCGGCAGGACTAACTATGGCTACACCTTC
abundance: -; d_gene: -; v_gene: TRBV7-9; j_gene: TRBJ1-2; CDR3aa: CASSPIPPTFYGYTF; CDR3nt: TGTGCCAGCAGCCCGATCCCGCCAACCTTCTATGGCTACACCTTC
abundance: -; d_gene: -; v_gene: TRBV6-2/TRBV6-3; j_gene: TRBJ2-2; CDR3aa: CASSTEDTGELFF; CDR3nt: TGTGCCAGCAGTACAGAGGACACCGGGGAGCTGTTTTTT
abundance: -; d_gene: TRBD2; v_gene: TRBV7-2; j_gene: TRBJ2-1; CDR3aa: CASSFATSSGNEQFF; CDR3nt: TGTGCCAGCAGCTTTGCGACTAGCTCTGGCAATGAGCAGTTCTTC
abundance: -; d_gene: TRBD2; v_gene: TRBV15; j_gene: TRBJ2-1; CDR3aa: CATSRHLAGGGNEQFF; CDR3nt: TGTGCCACCAGCAGACACCTAGCGGGAGGGGGCAATGAGCAGTTCTTC
abundance: -; d_gene: -; v_gene: TRBV6-2/TRBV6-3; j_gene: TRBJ2-5; CDR3aa: CASSMGVQTQYF; CDR3nt: TGTGCCAGCAGCATGGGCGTGCAGACCCAGTACTTC
abundance: few; d_gene: TRBD1; v_gene: TRBV7-2; j_gene: TRBJ2-3; CDR3aa: CASSLVGTEGLNTQYF; CDR3nt: TGTGCCAGCAGCTTAGTTGGGACAGAGGGCTTGAATACGCAGTATTTT
abundance: few; d_gene: TRBD2; v_gene: TRBV20-1; j_gene: TRBJ2-1; CDR3aa: CSAPGLAGELYNEQFF; CDR3nt: TGCAGTGCGCCCGGACTAGCGGGGGAACTCTACAATGAGCAGTTCTTC
abundance: few; d_gene: -; v_gene: TRBV4-3; j_gene: TRBJ2-1; CDR3aa: CASSRGASEQFF; CDR3nt: TGCGCCAGCAGCCGGGGGGCAAGTGAGCAGTTCTTC
abundance: few; d_gene: -; v_gene: TRBV6-6; j_gene: TRBJ2-1; CDR3aa: CASSYSGGRDEQFF; CDR3nt: TGTGCCAGCAGTTACTCAGGGGGGCGGGATGAGCAGTTCTTC
abundance: -; d_gene: -; v_gene: TRBV4-1; j_gene: TRBJ2-7; CDR3aa: CASSPIIGGGYEQYF; CDR3nt: TGCGCCAGCAGCCCTATAATAGGAGGGGGCTACGAGCAGTACTTC
abundance: -; d_gene: -; v_gene: TRBV23-1; j_gene: TRBJ1-3; CDR3aa: CASSGGTYSGNTIYF; CDR3nt: TGCGCCAGCAGTGGAGGTACCTACTCTGGAAACACCATATATTTT
abundance: -; d_gene: TRBD2; v_gene: TRBV28; j_gene: TRBJ2-1; CDR3aa: CASSGLAPLNNEQFF; CDR3nt: TGTGCCAGCAGTGGACTAGCGCCACTAAACAATGAGCAGTTCTTC
abundance: few; d_gene: TRBD2; v_gene: TRBV7-9; j_gene: TRBJ2-7; CDR3aa: CASSFQRTSAYEQYF; CDR3nt: TGTGCCAGCAGCTTCCAGAGGACTAGCGCCTACGAGCAGTACTTC
abundance: few; d_gene: TRBD1; v_gene: TRBV20-1; j_gene: TRBJ1-2; CDR3aa: CSARDKGQTTYGYTF; CDR3nt: TGCAGTGCTAGAGATAAGGGACAGACCACCTATGGCTACACCTTC
abundance: few; d_gene: TRBD1; v_gene: TRBV20-1; j_gene: TRBJ1-6; CDR3aa: CSARPDRGYNSPLHF; CDR3nt: TGCAGTGCTAGACCTGACAGGGGTTATAATTCACCCCTCCACTTT
abundance: few; d_gene: -; v_gene: TRBV7-3; j_gene: TRBJ1-1; CDR3aa: CASSMGPGNTEAFF; CDR3nt: TGTGCCAGCAGCATGGGACCGGGGAACACTGAAGCTTTCTTT
abundance: many; d_gene: -; v_gene: TRBV7-2; j_gene: TRBJ2-7; CDR3aa: CASSLRAWGYF; CDR3nt: TGTGCCAGCAGCTTGAGAGCGTGGGGGTACTTC
abundance: many; d_gene: TRBD1; v_gene: TRBV7-2; j_gene: TRBJ2-5; CDR3aa: CASSPGTGLETQYF; CDR3nt: TGTGCCAGCAGCCCCGGGACAGGGCTGGAGACCCAGTACTTC
abundance: -; d_gene: -; v_gene: TRBV28; j_gene: TRBJ1-1; CDR3aa: CASTRRPGTEAFF; CDR3nt: TGTGCCAGCACCCGACGGCCGGGGACTGAAGCTTTCTTT
abundance: -; d_gene: -; v_gene: TRBV21-1; j_gene: TRBJ2-5; CDR3aa: CASSKQGAEETQYF; CDR3nt: TGTGCCAGCTCAAAACAAGGGGCAGAGGAGACCCAGTACTTC
abundance: many; d_gene: TRBD2; v_gene: TRBV7-7; j_gene: TRBJ2-7; CDR3aa: CASSVNPSGEQYF; CDR3nt: TGTGCTAGCAGCGTAAATCCTAGCGGCGAGCAGTACTTC
abundance: many; d_gene: -; v_gene: TRBV24-1; j_gene: TRBJ2-1; CDR3aa: CATSTRPRDHYNEQFF; CDR3nt: TGTGCCACCAGTACCAGGCCCAGGGACCACTACAATGAGCAGTTCTTC